This entry describes one TCR beta chain. PCR involved 60 Vbeta and 13 Jbeta primers. Profiling relied on immunoSEQ multiplex PCR, and the TCRdb table lists in-frame clones only, not all of them. The table has 100,000 or so clones, approximately 87% seen once. This entry belongs to a study of cytomegalovirus exposure and HLA in healthy donors. V lost 5 bases and J lost 6; bases outside the gene matches: 7. The germline CDR1 and CDR2 sequences are MNHEY and SVGAGI. CDR3 length equals 14 residues. V usage is TRBV6-5 and J usage is TRBJ1-5, with 7 bases aligning to TRBD1. Material: PBMCs. This TCR came from a man aged 40-55 years in good health and CMV-seronegative. CDR3 amino acids: CASSLTGVGQPQHF. The CDR3 DNA reads TGTGCCAGCAGTCTAACAGGGGTTGGTCAGCCCCAGCATTTT.